This T cell receptor beta chain was identified in a study of T cells in Graves' hyperthyroidism and ophthalmopathy. This clonotype came up a few times. Its matching antigen is unknown. Study-level points and caveats: Within blood appeared most thyroid clonotypes that had expanded above 0.001.

Trimming cost V 6 bases and J 0 bases, with 13 bases left between them. The CDR3 is 15 residues long. Germline V gene data show CDR1 as MNHNS and CDR2 as SASEGT. Not enrolled were patients with uncontrolled infection, other autoimmune disease, pregnancy or lactation. The source material, RNA transcripts, was used to amplify TCR beta CDR3 regions. The primer set for the first-round RT-PCR of the TCR CDR3 was HTBI. TCRdb processed the multiplex PCR reads anew with MiXCR; each CDR3 protein has one entry. There are some 320,000 distinct CDR3 sequences in the sample; approximately 14% occur only once, and 34% lies in the top ten.

The gene calls are TRBV6-1 and TRBJ2-3, with TRBD1 as a possible D gene (6 bases). Sequencing was performed on blood. The sequence derives from a woman aged 40 to 50 with Graves' ophthalmopathy. CDR3 in amino acids: CASSDTGRSTDTQYF. The CDR3 coding sequence is TGTGCCAGCAGCGACACAGGGAGAAGCACAGATACGCAGTATTTT.